The 18 T cell receptor beta chains below were found in one sample sequenced in a study of blood T cell repertoires in COVID-19. Generated by immunoSEQ multiplex PCR, the TCRdb table keeps only in-frame clones and is missing some. The sample records 65,000 or so clones, nearly 80% being singletons. Specimen: peripheral blood. The receptors stem from a human donor in a cohort sampled during active COVID-19.

The chain links TRBV6-6 to TRBJ2-7; 14 bases are shared with TRBD2. The CDR3 contains 15 residues. Germline V gene lookup returns CDR1 MNHNY and CDR2 SVGAGI (reference sequence). After removal of 3 bases from V and 12 bases from J, the junction contained 10 bases not matched to a gene. The CDR3 is CASSYSGTSGSTWYF. CDR3 in DNA: TGTGCCAGCAGTTATTCTGGGACTAGCGGGAGTACCTGGTACTTC.

This sequence joins TRBV30 and TRBJ2-3; possible D gene TRBD1, 6 bases. Trimming shortened V by 1 base and J by 6 bases, and 17 bases separated the two germline ends. In germline, CDR1 is GTSNPN, CDR2 SVGIG (reference sequence). The CDR3 is made up of 15 amino acids. In nucleotides, the CDR3 is TGTGCCTGGAGTGCAGCAGGGGCTGGCGGGGATACGCAGTATTTT. It is translated as CAWSAAGAGGDTQYF.

The rearrangement uses TRBV18 and TRBJ2-4, with 8 bases lining up with TRBD2. In germline, CDR1 is KGHSH, CDR2 LQKENI. Trimming at V came to 2 bases and at J to 9 bases, leaving 6 bases not matched to a gene. The CDR3 is 14 residues long. CDR3 region: CASSPEAGVGIQYF. The CDR3 DNA reads TGTGCCAGCTCACCAGAAGCGGGGGTGGGCATTCAGTACTTC.

The chain carries TRBV27 and TRBJ1-2; 10 nucleotides align to TRBD1. J was trimmed by 4 bases and V by 6 bases; bases with no gene match: 5. Germline assignment: CDR1 MNHEY and CDR2 SMNVEV (reference sequence). The CDR3 sequence is 14 residues long. The CDR3 loop is CASRTGGSAYGYTF. The CDR3 DNA sequence: TGTGCCAGCAGGACAGGGGGCTCGGCCTATGGCTACACCTTC.

This clone has just a few counts. The chain links TRBV5-1 to TRBJ1-1; D gene ambiguous. V lost 2 bases, J lost 4 bases, and 15 bases lay in between. This CDR3 has 15 amino acids. Per germline, CDR1 SGHRS and CDR2 YFSETQ. CDR3 residues: CASSLIGDGSTEAFF. CDR3 bases: TGCGCCAGCAGCTTAATAGGAGACGGGAGCACTGAAGCTTTCTTT. The full variable domain, with the rest looked up from reference TRBV5-1 and TRBJ1-1, is KAGVTQTPRYLIKTRGQQVTLSCSPISGHRSVSWYQQTPGQGLQFLFEYFSETQRNKGNFPGRFSGRQFSNSRSEMNVSTLELGDSALYLCASSLIGDGSTEAFFGQGTRLTVV.

This chain joins TRBV4-3 and TRBJ1-1, with 8 bases aligning to TRBD1. CDR3 length: 15 residues. In germline, CDR1 is LGHNA, CDR2 YSLEER. Trimming at V came to 4 bases and at J to 3 bases, leaving 7 bases not matched to a gene. CDR3: CASSPRDRWDTEAFF. CDR3 nucleotides: TGCGCCAGCAGCCCGCGGGACAGGTGGGACACTGAAGCTTTCTTT.

The J gene is TRBJ2-3, the V gene TRBV30; D may be TRBD2 (6 bases). Germline V lookup: CDR1 GTSNPN, CDR2 SVGIG (reference sequence). V lost 2 bases, J lost 2 bases, and 14 bases lay in between. The CDR3 extends over 15 amino acids. CDR3 nucleotides: TGTGCCTGGAGTCCCCTGACTAGAAACACAGATACGCAGTATTTT. This translates into CAWSPLTRNTDTQYF.

The CDR3 nucleotides are TGTGCCAGCAGCTTATGGTCAGTTCAAACAGATACGCAGTATTTT. Its translation: CASSLWSVQTDTQYF. The genes are TRBV7-2 and TRBJ2-3; the D is unclear. The germline gives CDR1 SGHTA, CDR2 FQGNSA. V lost 2 bases, J lost 3 bases, and 12 bases lay in between. The CDR3 has 15 amino acids.

The chain couples TRBV28 to TRBJ2-1; TRBD2 aligns across 10 bases. CDR1 is MDHEN and CDR2 is SYDVKM in the germline V gene. Losses at the gene ends were 2 bases for V and 9 bases for J; bases not matched to a gene: 4. This CDR3 is 14 amino acids long. CDR3 sequence: CASSLLAGVSEQFF. The CDR3 region has the DNA TGTGCCAGCAGTTTACTAGCGGGAGTCAGTGAGCAGTTCTTC.

This chain connects TRBV15 to TRBJ2-2; TRBD2 aligns across 7 bases. CDR1 and CDR2 from the germline V gene are LNHNV and YYDKDF (reference sequence). The junction had 2 bases not matched to a gene; V was cut back by 0 bases and J by 1 base. The CDR3 is 16 residues long. In DNA form, the CDR3 reads TGTGCCACCAGCAGAGATAGCGGGCGGAACACCGGGGAGCTGTTTTTT. This translates into CATSRDSGRNTGELFF.

The rearrangement joins TRBV12-5 to TRBJ2-1; the D gene is possibly TRBD2 (6 bases). The CDR3 has 15 residues. Germline V gene sequence: CDR1 LGHNT, CDR2 FRNRAP. V lost 1 base and J lost 3, with 10 bases in between. The CDR3 DNA reads TGTGCTAGTGGTTTGGGGGGGACTCGCTACAATGAGCAGTTCTTC. Translated: CASGLGGTRYNEQFF.

The chain links TRBV5-1 to TRBJ2-2; 9 positions agree with TRBD1. V dropped 3 bases and J dropped 7; count of bases not matched to a gene: 4. Germline V lookup: CDR1 SGHRS, CDR2 YFSETQ. CDR3 length: 14 residues. The CDR3 coding sequence is TGCGCCAGCAGCTCGGGACAGGGAAGCGGGGAGCTGTTTTTT. Translation: CASSSGQGSGELFF.

This clone appeared a single time. The chain is built from TRBV6-5 and TRBJ1-1, with TRBD1 matching 7 bases. The V gene's germline CDR1 is MNHEY and CDR2 SVGAGI. The CDR3 has 13 amino acids. With 6 bases clipped from V and 1 base from J, the junction kept 2 bases outside the gene matches. In nucleotides, the CDR3 is TGTGCCAGCAGGGGACAGTGGAACACTGAAGCTTTCTTT. It encodes CASRGQWNTEAFF.

The rearrangement uses TRBV6-1 and TRBJ2-2, with D possibly matching TRBD2 (6 bases). Trimming took 6 bases from V and 2 from J, leaving 19 bases between them. This CDR3 has 17 amino acids. CDR1 MNHNS and CDR2 SASEGT come from the germline V gene. CDR3 residues: CASREIRRAGNTGELFF. The CDR3 DNA sequence: TGTGCCAGCAGGGAAATCCGAAGAGCGGGCAACACCGGGGAGCTGTTTTTT.

The chain carries TRBV7-8 and TRBJ2-1, with 7 bases that match TRBD2. Trimming cost V 7 bases and J 6 bases; bases outside gene matches: 9. The CDR3 is made up of 14 amino acids. The germline V gene encodes CDR1 SGHVS and CDR2 FQNEAQ. In nucleotides, the CDR3 is TGTGCCAGCACCCCCCGGGAGGTAGCCAATGAGCAGTTCTTC. This translates into CASTPREVANEQFF.

This clone was counted between two and nine times. The chain employs TRBV7-2 and TRBJ1-6; the D gene is possibly TRBD1 (5 bases). Germline loops: CDR1 SGHTA, CDR2 FQGNSA. Trimming removed 5 bases at V and 10 bases at J, with 18 bases between. The CDR3 contains 15 residues. The CDR3 protein is CASSPGGLWDSPLHF. Here the CDR3 DNA reads TGTGCCAGCAGCCCCGGGGGACTTTGGGACTCACCCCTCCACTTT.

The J gene is TRBJ2-7, the V gene TRBV10-1; 13 bases map to TRBD2. CDR3 length equals 18 residues. Germline lookup yields CDR1 WNHNN and CDR2 SYGVQD (reference sequence). V lost 1 base to trimming and J lost 6 bases; unmatched junction nucleotides: 12. The CDR3: CASSEFTSGRASSSEQYF. CDR3 in DNA: TGCGCCAGCAGTGAGTTTACTAGCGGGAGGGCGTCGTCTTCCGAGCAGTACTTC.

This chain links TRBV4-2 with TRBJ2-7; possible D gene TRBD2, 5 bases. This CDR3 has 14 amino acids. CDR1 and CDR2 (germline): LGHNA, YNFKEQ. Trimming removed 2 bases at V and 7 bases at J, with 15 bases between. The CDR3 DNA reads as TGTGCCAGCAGCCAACAAGAGTCGCCGGGGGAGCAGTACTTC. This gives the protein CASSQQESPGEQYF.